What follows are 14 T cell receptor beta chains derived from one specimen sequenced in a study of T cell repertoires in cytomegalovirus infection. TCRdb independently ran MiXCR on the reads; one entry per CDR3 protein. This sample yields 550,000 to 850,000 distinct CDR3 sequences, of which 33% are seen a single time; approximately 18% belongs to the top ten. No antigen has been assigned to these receptors. Sequenced material: cultured PBMCs, taken from culture after CMV antigen stimulation. All receptors derive from a human donor in good health (CMV status not recorded). Some clones in this sample may be carry-over from other donors' samples.

This clonotype was detected a few times. This rearrangement joins TRBV6-1 to TRBJ1-4; D gene ambiguous. The CDR3 extends over 15 amino acids. Per the germline V gene, CDR1 is MNHNS and CDR2 is SASEGT. Trimming stripped 6 bases from V and 2 bases from J, with 13 bases between. CDR3 nucleotide sequence: TGTGCCAGCAGGACTTGGGAAGGGACTAATGAAAAACTGTTTTTT. It translates to CASRTWEGTNEKLFF.

The gene calls are TRBV7-2 and TRBJ2-3; D ambiguous. The V gene lost 5 bases and the J gene lost 7 bases, with 19 bases spanning the gap. The CDR3 spans 15 residues. Germline V gives CDR1 SGHTA, CDR2 FQGNSA. CDR3 coding DNA: TGTGCCAGCAGCACCCTTTTGAGCTTTGGGAATACGCAGTATTTT. It codes for CASSTLLSFGNTQYF.

This clonotype was counted only a few times. V and J are TRBV7-2 and TRBJ1-1; a possible D gene is TRBD1 (6 bases). V was cut by 5 bases and J by 5 bases, with 15 bases left in between. Germline CDR1 is SGHTA and CDR2 is FQGNSA. This CDR3 contains 14 residues. CDR3 sequence reads: CASSTTGLRTEAFF. In DNA, the CDR3 is TGTGCCAGCAGCACAACAGGGCTAAGGACTGAAGCTTTCTTT.

The chain couples TRBV19 to TRBJ2-7, with D tentatively TRBD1 or TRBD2 (6 bases each). V was trimmed by 4 bases and J by 1 base, leaving 20 bases between them. Germline V gene sequence: CDR1 LNHDA, CDR2 SQIVND (reference sequence). The CDR3 has 17 amino acids. CDR3 in amino acids: CASSNPRRGRVSYEQYF. In nucleotides, the CDR3 is TGTGCCAGTAGTAACCCGAGACGGGGGCGGGTATCCTACGAGCAGTACTTC.

The chain has TRBV7-8 and TRBJ2-1; 11 bases agree with TRBD2. Per germline, CDR1 SGHVS and CDR2 FQNEAQ. The CDR3 has 15 amino acids. With 1 base clipped from V and 8 bases from J, the junction kept 4 bases outside the gene matches. The CDR3 coding sequence is TGTGCCAGCAGCTTAGAACTAGCGGGAGCGGATGAGCAGTTCTTC. It yields the protein CASSLELAGADEQFF.

This clonotype came up a few times. V gene TRBV7-2 combines with J gene TRBJ2-7, with 8 nucleotides matching TRBD2. CDR3 length: 15 residues. From germline, CDR1 is SGHTA and CDR2 FQGNSA. Trimming removed 5 bases from V and 5 bases from J; junction bases left unmatched: 11. The CDR3 DNA is TGTGCCAGCAGCGAGGGCCCGCATAGCGGGAACGAGCAGTACTTC. Protein sequence: CASSEGPHSGNEQYF.

The genes are TRBV10-3 and TRBJ2-7; tentatively, D is TRBD1 or TRBD2 (5 bases each). Trimming removed 5 bases at V and 1 base at J, with 15 bases between. The CDR3 totals 15 residues. Looked up from germline, CDR1 is ENHRY and CDR2 is SYGVKD. CDR3 nucleotide sequence: TGTGCCATCAGTTTAAAGTCGGGACCTTCCTACGAGCAGTACTTC. This encodes CAISLKSGPSYEQYF.

The chain uses TRBV4-3 and TRBJ2-5, with no clear D. Germline CDR1 is LGHNA and CDR2 is YSLEER. Trimming took off 0 bases at V and 5 bases at J, with 7 bases between the two ends. The CDR3 is 13 residues long. CDR3 region: CASSQDAKETQYF. The CDR3 DNA reads as TGCGCCAGCAGCCAAGATGCCAAGGAGACCCAGTACTTC.

The chain recombines TRBV4-1 with TRBJ1-5, with 7 bases identical to TRBD1. The germline V gene has CDR1 MGHRA and CDR2 YSYEKL. V gave up 2 bases and J gave up 4 bases; unmatched junction bases: 5. The CDR3 is 15 amino acids. CDR3 DNA sequence: TGCGCCAGCAGCCAACTGACAGGGTTGAATCAGCCCCAGCATTTT. Amino acid sequence: CASSQLTGLNQPQHF.

V is TRBV5-4 and J is TRBJ2-3; 7 nucleotides agree with TRBD1. This CDR3 region has 14 residues. With V trimmed by 4 bases and J by 2 bases, 4 bases remained unmatched. The germline gives CDR1 SGHNT, CDR2 YYREEE (reference sequence). CDR3 in DNA: TGTGCCAGCAGCGAAGACAGGGCCACAGATACGCAGTATTTT. This sequence encodes CASSEDRATDTQYF.

The table lists this clonotype with a few counts. V is TRBV11-3 and J is TRBJ2-1; D may be TRBD2 (5 bases). Trimming cost V 5 bases and J 10 bases, with 12 bases left between them. The length of the CDR3 is 12 residues. CDR1 and CDR2 (germline): SGHNT, YENEEA. The CDR3 loop reads CASSTRTEEQFF. The CDR3 region has the DNA TGTGCCAGCAGCACCAGGACTGAGGAGCAGTTCTTC.

The rearrangement uses TRBV7-8 and TRBJ2-3; tentative D call: TRBD1 (6 bases). The germline V gene has CDR1 SGHVS and CDR2 FQNEAQ. CDR3 length: 14 residues. V shed 6 bases and J shed 4 bases, with 14 bases lying between them. The CDR3 nucleotides are TGTGCCAGCAGTCACAGGGTTGGCGCAGATACGCAGTATTTT. Its translation is CASSHRVGADTQYF.

This clonotype appeared a few times. The chain carries TRBV6-6 and TRBJ2-2, with D uncertain. The CDR3 length is 14 residues. Germline-derived CDR1 and CDR2 are MNHNY and SVGAGI (reference sequence). V gave up 11 bases and J gave up 4 bases, with 17 bases separating them. The CDR3 nucleotides read TGTGCCGGCCGTCGGAGCCAGTTCACCGGGGAGCTGTTTTTT. Translating it yields CAGRRSQFTGELFF.

This clonotype was counted between two and nine times. The J gene is TRBJ1-1, the V gene TRBV7-8; TRBD1 matches 7 bases. The length of the CDR3 is 15 residues. Looked up from germline, CDR1 is SGHVS and CDR2 is FQNEAQ. V shed 4 bases and J 3 bases; nucleotides not matched to a gene: 8. The CDR3, as DNA: TGTGCCAGCAGCTATTACCCCAGGGGGGACACTGAAGCTTTCTTT. Translating it yields CASSYYPRGDTEAFF.